This T cell receptor (beta chain) was sequenced in a study of technical replicates of blood from a handful of donors. TCRdb's table, derived via immunoSEQ multiplex PCR, lists solely in-frame clones and lacks some. The sample lists about 88,000 clones, around 94% seen once, with 0.25% in the top ten. This CDR3 is built from 15 residues. Trimming shortened V by 3 bases and J by 3 bases, and 13 bases separated the two germline ends. Germline values: CDR1 ENHRY, CDR2 SYGVKD. Sequenced input: T cells isolated from PBMCs. The clonotype was recovered from a human donor in good health. The V and J genes are TRBV10-3 and TRBJ2-3; D perhaps matches TRBD1 (6 bases). CDR3 amino acids: CAISEQAQGTDTQYF. CDR3 nucleotides: TGTGCCATCAGTGAACAGGCCCAGGGGACAGATACGCAGTATTTT.